These 19 T cell receptor beta chains share one sample of origin, sequenced in a study of technical replicates of blood from four donors. The repertoire was sequenced with immunoSEQ multiplex PCR; TCRdb's copy has only in-frame clones and lacks some. The sample contains 84,000 or so clones, around 94% of which appear only once. Sequencing input: T cells isolated from PBMCs. These receptors all come from a human donor in good health.

This chain uses TRBV12-5 with TRBJ1-1, with TRBD1 as a possible D gene (5 bases). V lost 2 bases to trimming and J lost 3 bases, with 19 bases between them. This CDR3 contains 17 residues. Germline CDR1 reads LGHNT; CDR2 reads FRNRAP. CDR3 region: CASGLTRTPWADTEAFF. Written as DNA, the CDR3 is TGTGCTAGTGGTTTGACCCGGACACCTTGGGCGGACACTGAAGCTTTCTTT.

This clone has just one count. The genes are TRBV28 and TRBJ2-5; 8 bases align to TRBD2. Trimming cost V 6 bases and J 1 base; bases outside gene matches: 4. Germline V CDR1 and CDR2: MDHEN, SYDVKM. The CDR3 is made up of 14 amino acids. The CDR3 sequence is CASSLGTSQETQYF. DNA for the CDR3: TGTGCCAGCAGCCTCGGGACTAGCCAAGAGACCCAGTACTTC.

V gene TRBV12-1 combines with J gene TRBJ2-5; TRBD2 is taken as the D call from the table, unchecked against the DNA. TRBV12-1 has pseudogene status. CDR3 size: 17 residues. CDR3 nucleotide sequence: TGTGCCAGCAGCTGGGGACTAGCGGGAGATGGGCAAGAGACCCAGTACTTC. Translated, it gives CASSWGLAGDGQETQYF.

This clone appeared once. The chain has TRBV9 and TRBJ2-5; tentative D call: TRBD1 (5 bases). Trimming removed 4 bases from V and 3 bases from J, with 10 bases in between. Germline CDR1 reads SGDLS; CDR2 reads YYNGEE. The CDR3 covers 13 residues. CDR3 sequence: CASSRGSEETQYF. As DNA, the CDR3 is TGTGCCAGCAGCAGGGGATCCGAAGAGACCCAGTACTTC.

V is TRBV19 and J is TRBJ2-1, with 9 nucleotides matching TRBD1. The J segment lost 2 bases and the V segment lost 5 bases, leaving 4 bases of the junction unmatched. Germline assignment: CDR1 LNHDA and CDR2 SQIVND (reference sequence). The CDR3 runs to 15 residues. In DNA, the CDR3 is TGTGCCAGTAGTCCCGGGACAGGGCCCTACAATGAGCAGTTCTTC. The encoded protein is CASSPGTGPYNEQFF.

The chain joins TRBV19 to TRBJ2-2; D possibly corresponds to TRBD2 (7 bases). CDR3 length: 14 residues. V shed 9 bases and J shed 4 bases, with 15 bases lying between them. Germline loops: CDR1 LNHDA, CDR2 SQIVND (reference sequence). DNA for the CDR3: TGTGCCAGCGGGGGGCAGAGATTCACCGGGGAGCTGTTTTTT. This encodes CASGGQRFTGELFF.

This clone was picked up one time. This chain connects TRBV29-1 to TRBJ2-1, with TRBD1 identical over 8 bases. CDR1 SQVTM and CDR2 ANQGSEA come from the germline V gene. There are 16 residues in the CDR3. V shed 1 base and J 7 bases; nucleotides not matched to a gene: 12. CDR3 coding DNA: TGCAGCGTTGAAGGTCGTCCGGACAGGGACGGGAATGAGCAGTTCTTC. This sequence encodes CSVEGRPDRDGNEQFF.

In this sample, this clone turned up a few times. The rearrangement uses TRBV7-9 and TRBJ1-1; 7 bases fit TRBD1. Germline V gene lookup returns CDR1 SEHNR and CDR2 FQNEAQ (reference sequence). CDR3 length: 16 amino acids. Trimming took 5 bases from V and 1 from J; bases not matched to a gene: 10. The CDR3 loop reads CASSLMRGQSNTEAFF. DNA for the CDR3: TGTGCCAGCAGCCTCATGAGGGGACAGTCGAACACTGAAGCTTTCTTT.

V gene TRBV5-3 combines with J gene TRBJ2-1; 12 bases are shared with TRBD2. TRBV5-3 is sorted into the ORF group, with uncertain function. The CDR3 length is 17 residues. V dropped 6 bases and J dropped 0; count of bases not matched to a gene: 7. Here the CDR3 reads CARNPLAGGRSYNEQFF. In DNA form, the CDR3 reads TGTGCCAGAAACCCGCTAGCGGGGGGGCGCTCCTACAATGAGCAGTTCTTC.

CDR3 loop: CASSFGQYEQYF. The CDR3 DNA is TGCGCCAGCAGCTTTGGACAATACGAGCAGTACTTC. The genes are TRBV5-1 and TRBJ2-7; perhaps TRBD1 as D (5 bases). The germline CDR1 and CDR2 sequences are SGHRS and YFSETQ. The CDR3 sequence is 12 residues long. The ends were cut back, 2 bases at V and 4 bases at J, with 7 bases in the middle.

This sequence joins TRBV10-3 and TRBJ2-2; D might be TRBD1 (6 bases). The CDR3 has 17 amino acids. V shed 0 bases and J shed 1 base, with 12 bases lying between them. The V gene's germline CDR1 is ENHRY and CDR2 SYGVKD. CDR3 loop: CAISESTGIKNTGELFF. DNA of the CDR3: TGTGCCATCAGTGAGTCGACAGGAATTAAGAACACCGGGGAGCTGTTTTTT.

The rearrangement uses TRBV11-3 and TRBJ2-3, with 11 bases lining up with TRBD1. The CDR3 runs to 13 residues. Germline V gene lookup returns CDR1 SGHNT and CDR2 YENEEA. V lost 6 bases, J lost 5 bases, and 1 base stayed unmatched. The CDR3 nucleotides are TGTGCCAGCAGGGGACAGGGGGGAGATACGCAGTATTTT. Its protein product is CASRGQGGDTQYF. Together with reference TRBV11-3 and TRBJ2-3, the CDR3 gives the full variable domain: EAGVVQSPRYKIIEKKQPVAFWCNPISGHNTLYWYLQNLGQGPELLIRYENEEAVDDSQLPKDRFSAERLKGVDSTLKIQPAELGDSAVYLCASRGQGGDTQYFGPGTRLTVL.

This sequence joins TRBV7-8 and TRBJ1-3, with D tentatively TRBD1 (5 bases). CDR1 is SGHVS, CDR2 FQNEAQ, per germline. The length of the CDR3 is 15 residues. The V end lost 5 bases, the J end lost 0 bases, and 11 bases lay between the germline ends. DNA for the CDR3: TGTGCCAGCAGCAAAGGAGGGGCCTCTGGAAACACCATATATTTT. Translation: CASSKGGASGNTIYF.

The rearrangement joins TRBV9 to TRBJ2-4, with 8 bases lining up with TRBD1. The germline V gene encodes CDR1 SGDLS and CDR2 YYNGEE. V trimming: 0 bases; J trimming: 7 bases; junction bases outside the gene matches: 3. The CDR3 runs to 14 residues. The chain's CDR3 is CASSVGAGGNIQYF. CDR3 bases: TGTGCCAGCAGCGTAGGTGCAGGGGGCAACATTCAGTACTTC. The whole variable domain, filled in from reference TRBV9 and TRBJ2-4, reads DSGVTQTPKHLITATGQRVTLRCSPRSGDLSVYWYQQSLDQGLQFLIQYYNGEERAKGNILERFSAQQFPDLHSELNLSSLELGDSALYFCASSVGAGGNIQYFGAGTRLSVL.

The chain is built from TRBV6-1 and TRBJ1-2; D remains unclear. From germline, CDR1 is MNHNS and CDR2 SASEGT. Trimming removed 8 bases at V and 0 bases at J, with 16 bases between. The CDR3 contains 15 residues. CDR3 amino acids: CASVFSGKTNYGYTF. The CDR3 DNA follows: TGTGCCAGCGTATTTAGCGGGAAGACTAACTATGGCTACACCTTC.

This sequence joins TRBV7-9 and TRBJ2-7; 7 bases map to TRBD2. This CDR3 region has 15 residues. The V gene end was trimmed by 5 bases and the J gene end by 4 bases; junction bases not matched to a gene: 11. Looked up from germline, CDR1 is SEHNR and CDR2 is FQNEAQ (reference sequence). CDR3 nucleotides: TGTGCCAGCAGCCCGCGCAGGGTGGGAGGGTACGAGCAGTACTTC. Residues: CASSPRRVGGYEQYF.

The gene calls are TRBV5-1 and TRBJ2-1, with 7 bases fitting TRBD2. Germline loops: CDR1 SGHRS, CDR2 YFSETQ. The CDR3 has 16 residues. V lost 3 bases and J lost 1; bases outside the gene matches: 7. The DNA for the CDR3 is TGCGCCAGCAGCTCCTTTCCTAGCGGATCCTACAATGAGCAGTTCTTC. The encoded protein is CASSSFPSGSYNEQFF.

The rearrangement uses TRBV6-5 and TRBJ1-2; 9 bases are a match to TRBD1. The CDR3 covers 14 residues. Losses at the gene ends were 5 bases for V and 2 bases for J; bases not matched to a gene: 3. The germline CDR1 and CDR2 sequences are MNHEY and SVGAGI. The CDR3, as DNA: TGTGCCAGCAGTAGGGACAGGGACAACTATGGCTACACCTTC. Translation: CASSRDRDNYGYTF.

This clone was detected a few times. This sequence joins TRBV7-9 and TRBJ1-1, with TRBD1 matching 7 bases. The CDR3 totals 13 residues. V shed 7 bases and J 7 bases; nucleotides not matched to a gene: 9. Germline V gene lookup returns CDR1 SEHNR and CDR2 FQNEAQ (reference sequence). The CDR3 region has the DNA TGTGCCAGCATTCACAGGGGAGGCGATGAAGCTTTCTTT. It codes for CASIHRGGDEAFF.